This T cell receptor (beta chain) was observed in a study of blood T cell repertoires in COVID-19. Trimming removed 6 bases from V and 8 bases from J; junction bases left unmatched: 7. Germline CDR1 reads MNHEY; CDR2 reads SVGEGT. This CDR3 has 13 amino acids. A single count supports this clone. Clones were read by immunoSEQ multiplex PCR, and TCRdb kept only the in-frame ones, dropping some. Of about 400,000 clones listed, roughly 90% were seen once; the top ten hold 0.95% to 1%. Sequencing was carried out using PBMCs or T cells enriched from blood (not recorded which). This clonotype was sampled from a woman in her 30s with acute COVID-19. The V call is TRBV6-2 or TRBV6-3, the J call TRBJ1-5, with 7 bases that match TRBD1. Here the CDR3 reads CASSLQGLEPQHF. The CDR3 DNA reads as TGTGCCAGCAGCCTACAGGGGCTAGAGCCCCAGCATTTT.